Here is one T cell receptor (beta chain) with its context. Its antigen is still unknown. The record originates from a study of radiotherapy plus CTLA-4 blockade in lung cancer. Study-wide findings and caveats: Radiotherapy was combined with ipilimumab, and tumor-derived TCR clones then expanded in blood. Together with interferon-beta, which increased in serum after radiation, early dynamic changes in blood T cell clones were reportedly the best predictors of response.

The CDR3 consists of 12 residues. From germline, CDR1 is SEHNR and CDR2 FQNEAQ (reference sequence). Between the trimmed V and J ends, which lost 4 bases and 5 bases, there was a span of 8 bases. TCRdb's table, derived via immunoSEQ multiplex PCR, lists solely in-frame clones and lacks some. The sample gives approximately 52,000 clones, about 85% of which show up once; 8.5% to 9% is in the top ten. The sequence was collected from a human donor with non-small cell lung cancer who had a complete response to radiotherapy plus ipilimumab. The sample in question was peripheral blood, obtained from a patient treated with radiotherapy plus ipilimumab. The chain recombines TRBV7-9 with TRBJ1-2; D gene unclear. The CDR3 region is CASSSSRYGYTF. In DNA form, the CDR3 reads TGTGCCAGCAGCTCCTCGAGGTATGGCTACACCTTC.